Each of the 6 T cell receptor beta chains below was sequenced from the same sample in a study of OX40 agonist ivuxolimab in advanced cancers. The assay was immunoSEQ multiplex PCR, and TCRdb's table has in-frame clones only and misses some. The sample has about 64,000 clones, around 80% seen once. The sequencing here drew on CD4+ or CD8+ T cells sorted from blood, taken in a trial of the OX40 agonist ivuxolimab. These receptors originate from an adult with an advanced solid tumor such as melanoma, head and neck, liver or kidney cancer.

The V gene is TRBV18, the J gene TRBJ2-7; 7 nucleotides agree with TRBD2. This CDR3 comprises 16 residues. After removal of 3 bases from V and 6 bases from J, the junction contained 14 bases not matched to a gene. CDR1 KGHSH and CDR2 LQKENI come from the germline V gene. CDR3 sequence (DNA): TGTGCCAGCTCACCCAAGGGGAGGGGCGCTCTTAGCGAGCAGTACTTC. Residues: CASSPKGRGALSEQYF. The full variable domain, rest sourced from reference TRBV18 and TRBJ2-7, is NAGVMQNPRHLVRRRGQEARLRCSPMKGHSHVYWYRQLPEEGLKFMVYLQKENIIDESGMPKERFSAEFPKEGPSILRIQQVVRGDSAAYFCASSPKGRGALSEQYFGPGTRLTVT.

On this clone: Likely a read error: the CDR3 ends without its conserved phenylalanine or tryptophan. The limits of the CDR3 on the DNA are not certain, so only TCRdb's listed CDR3 is given. This chain joins TRBV4-1 and TRBJ2-3; TRBD2 is taken as the D call from the table, unchecked against the DNA. Looked up from germline, CDR1 is MGHRA and CDR2 is YSYEKL. The CDR3 contains 10 residues when both ends are counted. CDR3 loop: CALPRDSPLL.

This chain joins TRBV30 and TRBJ2-5, with 13 bases identical to TRBD2. CDR3 length equals 19 residues. Unmatched junction bases numbered 18, after V lost 3 bases and J lost 5 bases. CDR1 GTSNPN and CDR2 SVGIG come from the germline V gene (reference sequence). The CDR3 DNA sequence: TGTGCCTGGAGCTTTCGGACAGCGGGACTAGCGGGATCCTTCGAGACCCAGTACTTC. It encodes CAWSFRTAGLAGSFETQYF.

The J gene is TRBJ2-7, the V gene TRBV4-2, with D unclear. The CDR3 is made up of 13 amino acids. The germline V and J ends were trimmed by 0 bases and 4 bases, with 7 bases remaining between them. Germline values: CDR1 LGHNA, CDR2 YNFKEQ. CDR3 nucleotide sequence: TGTGCCAGCAGCCAAGATCCCCGTTACGAGCAGTACTTC. It is translated as CASSQDPRYEQYF.

The chain has TRBV14 and TRBJ1-1, with D possibly matching TRBD1 (6 bases). Deletions cut 4 bases from V and 1 base from J, with 13 bases between. Germline CDR1 SGHDN, CDR2 FVKESK. The CDR3 loop spans 15 amino acids. The CDR3 DNA is TGTGCCAGCAGCCCTCAAACAGGGAGGAACACTGAAGCTTTCTTT. The encoded protein is CASSPQTGRNTEAFF. Variable domain in full (rest from reference TRBV14 and TRBJ1-1): EAGVTQFPSHSVIEKGQTVTLRCDPISGHDNLYWYRRVMGKEIKFLLHFVKESKQDESGMPNNRFLAERTGGTYSTLKVQPAELEDSGVYFCASSPQTGRNTEAFFGQGTRLTVV.

The V call is TRBV10-3, the J call TRBJ2-3, with D perhaps TRBD1 or TRBD2 (5 bases each). Germline CDR1 and CDR2: ENHRY and SYGVKD. The V gene lost 8 bases and the J gene lost 2 bases, with 11 bases spanning the gap. The CDR3 is 13 residues long. CDR3 amino acids: CAIGDRVTDTQYF. The CDR3 bases are TGTGCCATCGGGGACCGGGTCACAGATACGCAGTATTTT.